The 27 T cell receptor beta chains below come from one sample, sequenced in a study of cytomegalovirus exposure and HLA in healthy donors. Both 60 Vbeta primers and 13 Jbeta primers went into the PCR. The method was immunoSEQ multiplex PCR; TCRdb's version includes in-frame clones alone and lacks a portion of them. The sample has roughly 220,000 clones, more than 65% seen once; the top ten hold approximately 1.9%. Source material: PBMCs. The receptor source for this set is a woman in her twenties or thirties in good health and CMV-seronegative.

This chain uses TRBV2 with TRBJ2-7; 10 bases are shared with TRBD2. The CDR3 extends over 15 amino acids. CDR1 and CDR2 (germline): SNHLY, FYNNEI. V trimming: 7 bases; J trimming: 4 bases; junction bases outside the gene matches: 10. The CDR3 DNA follows: TGTGCCAGCACCGAGGGAGCGGGGGGGCAATACGAGCAGTACTTC. This codes for CASTEGAGGQYEQYF.

This chain uses TRBV6-5 with TRBJ1-3; D is undetermined. V lost 5 bases and J lost 3, with 11 bases in between. The CDR3 totals 14 residues. Germline loops: CDR1 MNHEY, CDR2 SVGAGI. The CDR3 reads CASSPPGYGNTIYF. In nucleotides, the CDR3 is TGTGCCAGCAGTCCACCGGGTTATGGAAACACCATATATTTT.

This rearrangement joins TRBV19 to TRBJ2-1; 11 bases line up with TRBD2. The V gene's germline CDR1 is LNHDA and CDR2 SQIVND (reference sequence). V was pared by 4 bases and J by 8 bases, with 7 bases of the junction left unmatched. The CDR3 length is 15 residues. CDR3 residues: CASSTPGLAADEQFF. As DNA, the CDR3 is TGTGCCAGTAGTACGCCGGGACTAGCGGCCGATGAGCAGTTCTTC.

This chain joins TRBV29-1 and TRBJ1-1; 7 nucleotides match TRBD1. This CDR3 comprises 15 residues. CDR1 and CDR2 (germline): SQVTM, ANQGSEA. J lost 3 bases, V lost 4 bases, and 11 bases had no gene match. In nucleotides, the CDR3 is TGCAGCGTTGCCAGGGGGACGCTTGGAGACACTGAAGCTTTCTTT. This codes for CSVARGTLGDTEAFF.

The gene calls are TRBV9 and TRBJ1-2; no clear D. Trimming stripped 4 bases from V and 8 bases from J, with 9 bases between. The length of the CDR3 is 11 residues. Germline assignment: CDR1 SGDLS and CDR2 YYNGEE. The CDR3 DNA reads as TGTGCCAGCAGCCGGTCTTTGGGCTACACCTTC. This encodes CASSRSLGYTF.

V gene TRBV21-1 combines with J gene TRBJ1-1; the listed D gene, TRBD1, was not tested against the DNA. TRBV21-1 is an annotated pseudogene. This CDR3 has 15 amino acids. CDR3 in DNA: TGTGCCAGCAGCGCCTGGGGGACAGGGGACACTGAAGCTTTCTTT. Translating it yields CASSAWGTGDTEAFF.

This chain connects TRBV7-9 to TRBJ2-7; D might be TRBD1 (6 bases). CDR3 length: 15 amino acids. Germline V gene lookup returns CDR1 SEHNR and CDR2 FQNEAQ (reference sequence). The germline V and J ends were trimmed by 0 bases and 2 bases, with 11 bases remaining between them. CDR3 sequence reads: CASSLARGGPYEQYF. Written as DNA, the CDR3 is TGTGCCAGCAGCTTAGCCAGGGGCGGGCCCTACGAGCAGTACTTC.

This clone was picked up a small number of times. This chain connects TRBV7-9 to TRBJ2-2; D uncertain. Trimming removed 1 base at V and 0 bases at J, with 9 bases between. The germline V gene encodes CDR1 SEHNR and CDR2 FQNEAQ (reference sequence). The CDR3 consists of 16 residues. In DNA form, the CDR3 reads TGTGCCAGCAGCTTAGAGTACCGGTCGAACACCGGGGAGCTGTTTTTT. Encoded protein: CASSLEYRSNTGELFF.

V usage is TRBV7-8 and J usage is TRBJ2-5; TRBD2 matches at 12 bases. In germline, CDR1 is SGHVS, CDR2 FQNEAQ. This CDR3 contains 19 residues. With 2 bases clipped from V and 2 bases from J, the junction kept 12 bases outside the gene matches. The CDR3 sequence is CASSLRRPYLAGGQETQYF. CDR3 bases: TGTGCCAGCAGCTTACGACGGCCGTATCTAGCGGGGGGGCAAGAGACCCAGTACTTC.

V is TRBV2 and J is TRBJ1-3; D may be TRBD1 (5 bases). Between the trimmed V and J ends, which lost 3 bases and 1 base, there was a span of 10 bases. The CDR3 is made up of 15 amino acids. In germline, CDR1 is SNHLY, CDR2 FYNNEI. DNA for the CDR3: TGTGCCAGCAGTGAGGTATCAGGGTCTGGAAACACCATATATTTT. This encodes CASSEVSGSGNTIYF.

A note on this clone: Germline and junction disagree at one end, which may indicate a read error. The chain joins TRBV9 to TRBJ1-6, with TRBD1 matching over 8 bases. The CDR3 sequence is 18 residues long. CDR1 is SGDLS and CDR2 is YYNGEE in the germline V gene. CDR3 residues: CATSATGALYPYNSPLHF. CDR3 sequence (DNA): TGTGCCACCAGCGCGACAGGGGCCCTCTACCCTTATAATTCACCCCTCCACTTT.

This clone was counted between two and nine times. DNA for the CDR3: TGTGCCAGCAGCCGGGGGGACTACCACACCGGGGAGCTGTTTTTT. Its protein is CASSRGDYHTGELFF. The V gene is TRBV6-5, the J gene TRBJ2-2; 7 bases line up with TRBD2. The CDR3 consists of 15 residues. Germline CDR1 is MNHEY and CDR2 is SVGAGI. V was clipped by 6 bases and J by 3 bases; unmatched bases: 7.

In the case of this clone: A read error may produce the germline difference seen at one junction end. The genes are TRBV5-4 and TRBJ2-7; 16 positions agree with TRBD2. Germline V gene lookup returns CDR1 SGHNT and CDR2 YYREEE (reference sequence). This CDR3 is 16 amino acids long. CDR3 bases: TGTGCCAGCAGCCCGGGGACTAGCGGGAGGGCCGTAGAGGTGCCCTTC. Translation: CASSPGTSGRAVEVPF.

The rearrangement links TRBV5-1 to TRBJ2-3; 8 bases align to TRBD2. Germline values: CDR1 SGHRS, CDR2 YFSETQ. The CDR3 is 15 residues long. The junction had 6 bases not matched to a gene; V was cut back by 4 bases and J by 2 bases. The CDR3 sequence: CASSVNGGDTDTQYF. DNA for the CDR3: TGCGCCAGCAGCGTGAACGGGGGGGACACAGATACGCAGTATTTT.

This clone was seen more than once but under ten times. The chain has TRBV19 and TRBJ1-2; D is ambiguous. The CDR3 covers 14 residues. Germline assignment: CDR1 LNHDA and CDR2 SQIVND (reference sequence). Trimming shortened V by 5 bases and J by 6 bases, and 16 bases separated the two germline ends. CDR3 sequence (DNA): TGTGCCAGTAGTCAATCGTCCGCGAGAGATGGCTACACCTTC. Its protein product is CASSQSSARDGYTF.

V and J are TRBV27 and TRBJ1-1, with no clear D. This CDR3 has 14 residues. Germline values: CDR1 MNHEY, CDR2 SMNVEV (reference sequence). The V and J ends lost 5 bases and 4 bases respectively, with 14 bases between them. Here the CDR3 reads CASSPGLRVTEAFF. The DNA for the CDR3 is TGTGCCAGCAGTCCCGGCTTGAGGGTCACTGAAGCTTTCTTT.

The CDR3 bases are TGCGCCAGCAGCCGGGACAGGGGGCGCGGTGAAAAACTGTTTTTT. Its translation is CASSRDRGRGEKLFF. The gene calls are TRBV5-1 and TRBJ1-4, with 12 bases matching TRBD1. Germline assignment: CDR1 SGHRS and CDR2 YFSETQ. The CDR3 has 15 residues. J lost 7 bases, V lost 4 bases, and 5 bases had no gene match. The full variable domain, its missing parts supplied by reference TRBV5-1 and TRBJ1-4, is KAGVTQTPRYLIKTRGQQVTLSCSPISGHRSVSWYQQTPGQGLQFLFEYFSETQRNKGNFPGRFSGRQFSNSRSEMNVSTLELGDSALYLCASSRDRGRGEKLFFGSGTQLSVL.

The chain combines TRBV7-3 with TRBJ2-1, with D hard to call. CDR1 is SGHTA and CDR2 is FQGTGA in the germline V gene. The CDR3 extends over 15 amino acids. V lost 0 bases and J 4 bases, leaving 10 bases between the germline ends. The CDR3 here is CASSLTESLYNEQFF. In nucleotides, the CDR3 is TGTGCCAGCAGCTTAACGGAGAGCCTATACAATGAGCAGTTCTTC.

The gene calls are TRBV20-1 and TRBJ2-3; no clear D. Trimming pared 6 bases from V and 0 bases from J, leaving 4 bases between. CDR1 and CDR2 from the germline V gene are DFQATT and SNEGSKA (reference sequence). This CDR3 comprises 11 residues. The CDR3 nucleotides are TGCAGTGCCCTAAGCACAGATACGCAGTATTTT. Translation gives CSALSTDTQYF.

This clone was counted a few times. This chain links TRBV9 with TRBJ1-6; possibly TRBD1 for D (5 bases). The CDR3 is made up of 14 amino acids. CDR1 and CDR2 (germline): SGDLS, YYNGEE. Trimming shortened V by 6 bases and J by 10 bases, and 17 bases separated the two germline ends. CDR3 sequence (DNA): TGTGCCAGCAACCCGGGGGGGGAGGGATCACCCCTCCACTTT. Amino acid sequence: CASNPGGEGSPLHF.

As concerns this clone: A read error may account for a junction end that differs from germline. J is TRBJ2-2 and V is TRBV7-9; tentatively, D is TRBD2 (6 bases). The CDR3 consists of 16 residues. CDR1 and CDR2 (germline): SEHNR, FQNEAQ (reference sequence). The CDR3 bases are TGTTCCAGCAGCCCTACCGGGACTCATACTACCGGGGAGCTGTTTTTT. This gives the protein CSSSPTGTHTTGELFF.

V usage is TRBV18 and J usage is TRBJ2-2, with TRBD2 identical over 7 bases. Germline V CDR1 and CDR2: KGHSH, LQKENI. CDR3 length equals 16 residues. V gave up 7 bases and J gave up 0 bases; unmatched junction bases: 8. In DNA form, the CDR3 reads TGTGCCAGCTTACGCAGCGGGGCCGCGAACACCGGGGAGCTGTTTTTT. It yields the protein CASLRSGAANTGELFF.

The chain links TRBV5-1 to TRBJ2-7, with 7 bases fitting TRBD2. Per the germline V gene, CDR1 is SGHRS and CDR2 is YFSETQ. The CDR3 has 13 residues. V trimming: 6 bases; J trimming: 6 bases; junction bases outside the gene matches: 9. CDR3 residues: CASKETSYSEQYF. CDR3 nucleotides: TGCGCCAGCAAAGAGACTAGCTATTCCGAGCAGTACTTC.

The chain joins TRBV25-1 to TRBJ1-2; 7 positions match TRBD1. Trimming took 6 bases from V and 0 from J; bases not matched to a gene: 13. CDR1 is MGHDK and CDR2 is SYGVNS in the germline V gene. The CDR3 sequence is 17 residues long. For the CDR3, the DNA is TGTGCCAGCAGCCCCTCCGGGACAGAAGTAACTAACTATGGCTACACCTTC. Translated, it gives CASSPSGTEVTNYGYTF.

The rearrangement joins TRBV30 to TRBJ2-4; possibly TRBD1 for D (6 bases). The germline V and J ends were trimmed by 2 bases and 3 bases, with 8 bases remaining between them. This CDR3 contains 13 residues. CDR1 is GTSNPN and CDR2 is SVGIG in the germline V gene (reference sequence). CDR3 coding DNA: TGTGCCTGGAGTCGGGACAACAAAAACATTCAGTACTTC. This translates into CAWSRDNKNIQYF.

This chain links TRBV7-2 with TRBJ2-7; TRBD2 matches 10 bases. The V and J ends lost 4 bases and 2 bases, in that order; junction bases with no gene match: 2. This CDR3 has 14 residues. Germline lookup yields CDR1 SGHTA and CDR2 FQGNSA. CDR3 in DNA: TGTGCCAGCAGCTGGACTAGCGGAACCTACGAGCAGTACTTC. Protein product: CASSWTSGTYEQYF.

The chain employs TRBV7-9 and TRBJ1-2, with 10 nucleotides matching TRBD1. This CDR3 is 15 amino acids long. Germline V CDR1 and CDR2: SEHNR, FQNEAQ (reference sequence). The J segment lost 6 bases and the V segment lost 2 bases, leaving 6 bases of the junction unmatched. The CDR3 coding sequence is TGTGCCAGCAGCTTACTGACAGGGGGCAAGGATGGCTACACCTTC. Protein: CASSLLTGGKDGYTF.